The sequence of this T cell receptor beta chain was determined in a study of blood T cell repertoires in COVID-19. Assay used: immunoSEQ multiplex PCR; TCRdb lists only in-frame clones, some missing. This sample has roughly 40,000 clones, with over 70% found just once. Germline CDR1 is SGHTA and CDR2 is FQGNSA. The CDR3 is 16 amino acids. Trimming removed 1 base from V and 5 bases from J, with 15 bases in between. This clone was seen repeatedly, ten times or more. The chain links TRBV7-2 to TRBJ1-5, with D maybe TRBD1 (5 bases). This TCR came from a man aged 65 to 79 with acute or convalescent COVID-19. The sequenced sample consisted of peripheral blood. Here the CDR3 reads CASSLEQGTIYQPQHF. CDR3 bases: TGTGCCAGCAGCTTAGAGCAGGGAACGATATATCAGCCCCAGCATTTT.